The sequence of this T cell receptor beta chain was determined in a study of blood T cells in healthy people across ages. Aged roughly 6 to 95, donors were systemically healthy Caucasians from Russia. Drawn from each donor were roughly 10 milliliters of peripheral blood. Per the germline V gene, CDR1 is DFQATT and CDR2 is SNEGSKA (reference sequence). The CDR3 is 13 amino acids. Germline trimming cut 3 bases from V and 7 bases from J; bases unmatched to any gene: 5. General study results and limits: Percentage of naive T cells showed a strong correlation with TCR beta diversity. The long-lived group displayed more naive CD4+ cells, plus higher diversity, than the aged donors did.

As for this clonotype: Its antigen is undetermined.

With a J-beta primer mix and a sample-barcoded 5' primer, a second PCR ran about 6 to 11 cycles. TCRdb re-called the 5' RACE reads with MiXCR, one entry per CDR3 protein. The data show 1.5 million to 2 million distinct CDR3 sequences, approximately 30% seen once. The V gene is TRBV20-1, the J gene TRBJ1-5; TRBD1 matches 8 bases. The receptor was derived from a woman aged 25 to 45 in good health. The sequenced sample consisted of blood. The CDR3 protein is CSARTDRGQPQHF. The CDR3 nucleotides are TGCAGTGCTAGGACAGACAGGGGACAGCCCCAGCATTTT.